This T cell receptor (beta chain) appears in the sequencing data of a study of T cell changes during pregnancy in multiple sclerosis. There are 13 residues in the CDR3. CDR1 MNHEY and CDR2 SVGAGI come from the germline V gene. V was trimmed by 0 bases and J by 10 bases, leaving 10 bases between them. The table came from immunoSEQ multiplex PCR; TCRdb's copy has only in-frame clones and leaves some out. The data show under 150,000 clones, 95% to 98% seen once. The sample was peripheral blood, taken after pregnancy. The TCR was taken from a female donor with multiple sclerosis, enrolled in a pregnancy study. The chain has TRBV6-5 and TRBJ2-1; the D gene is possibly TRBD2 (5 bases). This CDR3 is CASSYSLLEEQFF. The CDR3 region has the DNA TGTGCCAGCAGTTACTCCCTACTAGAAGAGCAGTTCTTC.